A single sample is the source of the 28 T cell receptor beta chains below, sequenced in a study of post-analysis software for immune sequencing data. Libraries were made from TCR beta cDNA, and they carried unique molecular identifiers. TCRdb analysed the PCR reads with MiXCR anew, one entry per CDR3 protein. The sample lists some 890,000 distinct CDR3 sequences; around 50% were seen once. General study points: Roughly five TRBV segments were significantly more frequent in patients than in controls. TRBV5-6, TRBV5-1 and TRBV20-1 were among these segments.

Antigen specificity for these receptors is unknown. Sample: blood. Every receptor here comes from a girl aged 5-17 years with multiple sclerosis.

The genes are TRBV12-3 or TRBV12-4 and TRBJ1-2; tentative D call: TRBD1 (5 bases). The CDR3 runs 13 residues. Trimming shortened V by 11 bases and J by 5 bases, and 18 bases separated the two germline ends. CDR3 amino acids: CAGGEDGAYGYTF. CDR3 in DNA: TGTGCCGGGGGGGAAGACGGGGCGTATGGCTACACCTTC.

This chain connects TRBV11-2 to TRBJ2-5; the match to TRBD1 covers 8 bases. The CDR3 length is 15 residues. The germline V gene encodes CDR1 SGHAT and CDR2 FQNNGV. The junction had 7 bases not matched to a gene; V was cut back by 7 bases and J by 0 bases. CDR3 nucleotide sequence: TGTGCCAGCACCTTCCGACAGGGGAACCAAGAGACCCAGTACTTC. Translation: CASTFRQGNQETQYF.

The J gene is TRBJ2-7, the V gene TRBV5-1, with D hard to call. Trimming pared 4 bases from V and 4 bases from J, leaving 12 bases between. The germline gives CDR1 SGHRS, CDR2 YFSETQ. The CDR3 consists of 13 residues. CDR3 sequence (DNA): TGCGCCAGCAGCGGGAATGCGGATTACGAGCAGTACTTC. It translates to CASSGNADYEQYF.

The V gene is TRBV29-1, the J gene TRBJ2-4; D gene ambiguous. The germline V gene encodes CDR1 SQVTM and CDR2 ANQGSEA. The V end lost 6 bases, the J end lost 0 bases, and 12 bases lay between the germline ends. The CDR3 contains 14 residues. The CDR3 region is CSVAGNLAKNIQYF. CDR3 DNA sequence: TGCAGCGTCGCAGGAAATCTAGCCAAAAACATTCAGTACTTC. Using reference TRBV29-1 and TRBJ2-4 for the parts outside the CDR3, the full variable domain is SAVISQKPSRDICQRGTSLTIQCQVDSQVTMMFWYRQQPGQSLTLIATANQGSEATYESGFVIDKFPISRPNLTFSTLTVSNMSPEDSSIYLCSVAGNLAKNIQYFGAGTRLSVL.

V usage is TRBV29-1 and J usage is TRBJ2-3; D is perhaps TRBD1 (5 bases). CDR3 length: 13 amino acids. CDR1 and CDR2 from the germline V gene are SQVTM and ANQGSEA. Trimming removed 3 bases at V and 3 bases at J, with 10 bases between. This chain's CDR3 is CSVDGQGTDTQYF. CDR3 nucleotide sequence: TGCAGCGTTGATGGGCAGGGAACAGATACGCAGTATTTT.

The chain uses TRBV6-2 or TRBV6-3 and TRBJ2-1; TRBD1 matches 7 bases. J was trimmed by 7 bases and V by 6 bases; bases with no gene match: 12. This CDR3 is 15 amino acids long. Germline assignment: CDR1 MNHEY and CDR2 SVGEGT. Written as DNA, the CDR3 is TGTGCCAGCAGCCTATTTAAAGGGGGCTGGAATGAGCAGTTCTTC. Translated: CASSLFKGGWNEQFF.

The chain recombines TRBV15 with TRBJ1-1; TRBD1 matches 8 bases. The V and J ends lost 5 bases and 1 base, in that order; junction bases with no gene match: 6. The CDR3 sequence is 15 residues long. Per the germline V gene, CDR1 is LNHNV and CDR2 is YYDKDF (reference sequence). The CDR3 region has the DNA TGTGCCACCAGCTTTCTGGGACAGGCGAACACTGAAGCTTTCTTT. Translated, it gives CATSFLGQANTEAFF.

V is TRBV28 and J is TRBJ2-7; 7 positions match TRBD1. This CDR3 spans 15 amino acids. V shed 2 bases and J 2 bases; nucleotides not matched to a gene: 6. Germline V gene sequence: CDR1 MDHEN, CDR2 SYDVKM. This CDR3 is CASSLRGTAAYEQYF. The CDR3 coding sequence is TGTGCCAGCAGTTTAAGAGGGACAGCCGCCTACGAGCAGTACTTC.

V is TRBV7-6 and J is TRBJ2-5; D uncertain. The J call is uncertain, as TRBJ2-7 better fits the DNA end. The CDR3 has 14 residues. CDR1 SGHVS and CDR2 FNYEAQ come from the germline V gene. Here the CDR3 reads CASSGTLGLREQYF. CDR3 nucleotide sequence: TGTGCCAGCAGCGGAACCCTGGGTTTGCGCGAGCAGTACTTC.

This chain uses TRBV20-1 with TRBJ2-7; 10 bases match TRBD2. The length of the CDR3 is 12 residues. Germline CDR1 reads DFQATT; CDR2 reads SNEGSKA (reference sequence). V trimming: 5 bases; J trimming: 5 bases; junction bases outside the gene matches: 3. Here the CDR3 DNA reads TGCAGTGCTCCGGGACTAGCGAACGAGCAGTACTTC. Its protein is CSAPGLANEQYF.

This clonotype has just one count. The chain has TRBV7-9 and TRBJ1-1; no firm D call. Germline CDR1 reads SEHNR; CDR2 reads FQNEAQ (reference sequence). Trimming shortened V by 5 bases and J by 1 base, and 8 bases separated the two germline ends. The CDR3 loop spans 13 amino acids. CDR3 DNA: TGTGCCAGCAGCCCAGCGCAGAACACTGAAGCTTTCTTT. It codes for CASSPAQNTEAFF. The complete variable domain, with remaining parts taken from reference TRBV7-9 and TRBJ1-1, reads DTGVSQNPRHKITKRGQNVTFRCDPISEHNRLYWYRQTLGQGPEFLTYFQNEAQLEKSRLLSDRFSAERPKGSFSTLEIQRTEQGDSAMYLCASSPAQNTEAFFGQGTRLTVV.

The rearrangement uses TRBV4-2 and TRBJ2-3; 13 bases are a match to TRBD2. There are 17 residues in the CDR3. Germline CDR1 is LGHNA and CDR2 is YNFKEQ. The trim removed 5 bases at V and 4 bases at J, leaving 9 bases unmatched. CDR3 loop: CASSSRTSGGSADTQYF. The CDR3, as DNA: TGTGCCAGCAGCTCTCGGACTAGCGGGGGCTCAGCAGATACGCAGTATTTT.

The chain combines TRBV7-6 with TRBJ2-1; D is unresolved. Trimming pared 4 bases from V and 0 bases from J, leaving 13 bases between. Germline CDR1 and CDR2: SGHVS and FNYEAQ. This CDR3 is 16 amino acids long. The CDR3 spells CASSSAPFGSYNEQFF. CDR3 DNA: TGTGCCAGCAGCTCGGCCCCTTTTGGCTCCTACAATGAGCAGTTCTTC.

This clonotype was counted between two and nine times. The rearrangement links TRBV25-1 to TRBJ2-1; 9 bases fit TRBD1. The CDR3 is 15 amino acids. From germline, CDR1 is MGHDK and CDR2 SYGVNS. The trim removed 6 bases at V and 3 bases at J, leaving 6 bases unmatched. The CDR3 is CASRDRGGSYNEQFF. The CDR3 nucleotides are TGTGCCAGCAGGGACAGGGGAGGGAGCTACAATGAGCAGTTCTTC. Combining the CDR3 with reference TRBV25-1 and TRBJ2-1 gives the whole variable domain EADIYQTPRYLVIGTGKKITLECSQTMGHDKMYWYQQDPGMELHLIHYSYGVNSTEKGDLSSESTVSRIRTEHFPLTLESARPSHTSQYLCASRDRGGSYNEQFFGPGTRLTVL.

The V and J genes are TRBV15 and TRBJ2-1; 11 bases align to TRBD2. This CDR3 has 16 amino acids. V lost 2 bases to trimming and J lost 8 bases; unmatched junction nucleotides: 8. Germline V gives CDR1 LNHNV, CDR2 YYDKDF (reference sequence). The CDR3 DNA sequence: TGTGCCACCAGCAGACTTAGCGGGGGGGCCGAAGATGAGCAGTTCTTC. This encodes CATSRLSGGAEDEQFF.

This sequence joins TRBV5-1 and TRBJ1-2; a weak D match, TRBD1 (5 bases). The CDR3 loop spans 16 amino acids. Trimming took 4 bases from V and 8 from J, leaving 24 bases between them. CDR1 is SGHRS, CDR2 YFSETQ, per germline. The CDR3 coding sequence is TGCGCCAGCAGCGTTTCGTGGGGGGAAGACGTCGTAGGCTACACCTTC. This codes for CASSVSWGEDVVGYTF.

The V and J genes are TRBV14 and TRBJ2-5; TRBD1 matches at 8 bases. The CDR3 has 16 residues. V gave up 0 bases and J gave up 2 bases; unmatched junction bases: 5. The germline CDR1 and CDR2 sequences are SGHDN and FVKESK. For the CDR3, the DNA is TGTGCCAGCAGCCAAGATCCCTGGACAGGGCAAGAGACCCAGTACTTC. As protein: CASSQDPWTGQETQYF.

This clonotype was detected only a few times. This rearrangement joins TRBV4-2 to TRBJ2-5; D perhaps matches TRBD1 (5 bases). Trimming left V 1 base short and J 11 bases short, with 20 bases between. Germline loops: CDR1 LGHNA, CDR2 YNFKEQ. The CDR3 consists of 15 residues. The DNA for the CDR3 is TGTGCCAGCAGCCAAGGGCCAGTAGGGGCAGTCGGGCAGTACTTC. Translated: CASSQGPVGAVGQYF.

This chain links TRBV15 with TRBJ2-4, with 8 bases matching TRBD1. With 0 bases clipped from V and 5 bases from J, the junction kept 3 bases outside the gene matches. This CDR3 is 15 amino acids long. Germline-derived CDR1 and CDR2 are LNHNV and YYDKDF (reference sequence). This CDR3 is CATSRDQGAENIQYF. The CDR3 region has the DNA TGTGCCACCAGCAGAGATCAGGGGGCCGAAAACATTCAGTACTTC.

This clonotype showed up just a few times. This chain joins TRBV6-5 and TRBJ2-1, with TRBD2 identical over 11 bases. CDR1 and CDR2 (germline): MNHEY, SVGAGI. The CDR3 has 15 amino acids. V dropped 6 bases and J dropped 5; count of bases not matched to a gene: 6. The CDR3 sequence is CASSPLAGAHNEQFF. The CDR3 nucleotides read TGTGCCAGCAGCCCACTAGCGGGGGCCCACAATGAGCAGTTCTTC.

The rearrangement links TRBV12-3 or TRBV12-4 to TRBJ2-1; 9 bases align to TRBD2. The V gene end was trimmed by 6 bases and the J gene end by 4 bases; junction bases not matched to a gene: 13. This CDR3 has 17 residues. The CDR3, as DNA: TGTGCCAGCAGAGCGACTTCTACTAGCGGGCCTTACAATGAGCAGTTCTTC. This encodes CASRATSTSGPYNEQFF.

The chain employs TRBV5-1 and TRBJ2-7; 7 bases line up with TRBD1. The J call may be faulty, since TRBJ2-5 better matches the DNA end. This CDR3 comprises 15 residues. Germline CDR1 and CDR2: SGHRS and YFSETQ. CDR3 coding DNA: TGCGCCAGCACCATGGGGGACAGCAGAGTGGAGACCCAGTACTTC. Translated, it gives CASTMGDSRVETQYF.

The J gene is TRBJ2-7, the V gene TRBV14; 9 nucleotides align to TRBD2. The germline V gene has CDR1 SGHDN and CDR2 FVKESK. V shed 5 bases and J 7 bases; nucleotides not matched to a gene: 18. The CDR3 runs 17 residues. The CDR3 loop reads CASSFSLAGPRYNEQYF. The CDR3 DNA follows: TGTGCCAGCAGCTTTAGCCTAGCGGGACCCCGATACAATGAGCAGTACTTC.

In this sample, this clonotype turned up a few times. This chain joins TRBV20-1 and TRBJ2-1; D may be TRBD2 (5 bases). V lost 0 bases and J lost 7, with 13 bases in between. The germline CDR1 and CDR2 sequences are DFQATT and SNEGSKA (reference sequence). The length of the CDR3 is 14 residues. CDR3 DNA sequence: TGCAGTGCTAGAGAGCGGGCAGACCGTAATGAGCAGTTCTTC. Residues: CSARERADRNEQFF.

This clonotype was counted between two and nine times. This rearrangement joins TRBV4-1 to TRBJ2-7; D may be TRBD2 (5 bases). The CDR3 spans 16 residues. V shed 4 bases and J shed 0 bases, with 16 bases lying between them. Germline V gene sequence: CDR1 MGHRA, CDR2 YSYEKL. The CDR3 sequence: CASSLLAGLHSYEQYF. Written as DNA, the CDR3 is TGCGCCAGCAGCCTCCTAGCCGGACTTCACTCCTACGAGCAGTACTTC.

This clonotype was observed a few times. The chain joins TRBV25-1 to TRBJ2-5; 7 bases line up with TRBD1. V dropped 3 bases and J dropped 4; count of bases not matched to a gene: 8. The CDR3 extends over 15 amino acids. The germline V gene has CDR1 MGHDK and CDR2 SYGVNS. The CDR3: CASSDLQGVAETQYF. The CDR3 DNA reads TGTGCCAGCAGTGATTTGCAGGGGGTAGCAGAGACCCAGTACTTC. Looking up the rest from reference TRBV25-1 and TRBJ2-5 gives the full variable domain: EADIYQTPRYLVIGTGKKITLECSQTMGHDKMYWYQQDPGMELHLIHYSYGVNSTEKGDLSSESTVSRIRTEHFPLTLESARPSHTSQYLCASSDLQGVAETQYFGPGTRLLVL.

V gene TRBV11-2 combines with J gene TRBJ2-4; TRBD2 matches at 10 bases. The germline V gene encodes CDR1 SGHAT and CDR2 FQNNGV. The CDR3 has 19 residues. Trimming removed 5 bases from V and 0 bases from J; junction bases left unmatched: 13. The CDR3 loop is CASSQLLAGRPGAKNIQYF. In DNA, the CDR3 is TGTGCCAGCAGCCAGTTACTAGCGGGAAGGCCAGGAGCCAAAAACATTCAGTACTTC.

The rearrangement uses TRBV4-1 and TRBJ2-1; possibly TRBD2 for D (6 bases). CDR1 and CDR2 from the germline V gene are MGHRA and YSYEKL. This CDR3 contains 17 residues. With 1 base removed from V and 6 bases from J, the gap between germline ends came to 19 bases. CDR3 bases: TGCGCCAGCAGCCAAGTATCTGGCGGGACCAAGGCCAATGAGCAGTTCTTC. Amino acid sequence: CASSQVSGGTKANEQFF.